These T cell receptor beta chains were read from a single sample in a study of blood T cell repertoires in COVID-19. TCRdb keeps only in-frame clones here, not all; method: immunoSEQ multiplex PCR. The sample gives 130,000 to 150,000 clones, about 80% of which show up once; approximately 3.5% is in the top ten. Sequencing was carried out using peripheral blood. The receptors were gathered from a man between 60 and 75 years old with acute or convalescent COVID-19. Both conserved end residues are part of each CDR3. The D gene is left open where the match is weak. Expanded clones are given a class, and other clones once, few, many or no size at all.

j_gene: TRBJ1-4; abundance: NA; v_gene: TRBV5-1; d_gene: TRBD1; CDR3aa: CASSNQGVVNEKLFF; CDR3nt: TGCGCCAGCAGCAACCAGGGGGTGGTTAATGAAAAACTGTTTTTT
j_gene: TRBJ1-2; abundance: few; v_gene: TRBV27; d_gene: NA; CDR3aa: CASSLSRGNSYTF; CDR3nt: TGTGCCAGCAGTTTATCCAGGGGTAATAGCTACACCTTC
j_gene: TRBJ1-5; abundance: NA; v_gene: TRBV15; d_gene: NA; CDR3aa: CATSRDPISPLRFPYSNQPQHF; CDR3nt: TGTGCCACCAGCAGAGATCCGATTAGTCCCCTTCGATTTCCTTATAGCAATCAGCCCCAGCATTTT
j_gene: TRBJ2-7; abundance: NA; v_gene: TRBV4-2; d_gene: NA; CDR3aa: CASSAQFATGRGREQYF; CDR3nt: TGTGCCAGCAGCGCGCAATTCGCCACAGGGAGGGGGAGGGAGCAGTACTTC
j_gene: TRBJ1-2; abundance: NA; v_gene: TRBV30; d_gene: TRBD1; CDR3aa: CAWSPGTGDYGYTF; CDR3nt: TGTGCCTGGAGTCCCGGGACAGGCGATTATGGCTACACCTTC
j_gene: TRBJ2-1; abundance: NA; v_gene: TRBV29-1; d_gene: NA; CDR3aa: CSVDRGIGNEQFF; CDR3nt: TGCAGCGTTGATCGGGGAATCGGAAATGAGCAGTTCTTC
j_gene: TRBJ2-7; abundance: NA; v_gene: TRBV3-1/TRBV3-2; d_gene: NA; CDR3aa: CASSQVTGPYEQYF; CDR3nt: TGTGCCAGCAGCCAAGTGACAGGACCTTACGAGCAGTACTTC
j_gene: TRBJ2-1; abundance: NA; v_gene: TRBV21-1; d_gene: NA; CDR3aa: CASSTCGMFLYNEQFF; CDR3nt: TGTGCCAGCAGCACCTGCGGGATGTTTTTATACAATGAGCAGTTCTTC
j_gene: TRBJ2-1; abundance: once; v_gene: TRBV18; d_gene: NA; CDR3aa: CASAVTGRTSYNEQFF; CDR3nt: TGTGCCAGCGCCGTGACAGGGAGGACCTCCTACAATGAGCAGTTCTTC
j_gene: TRBJ2-5; abundance: once; v_gene: TRBV19; d_gene: TRBD1; CDR3aa: CASSSGQGIGGSETQYF; CDR3nt: TGTGCCAGTAGTTCGGGACAGGGGATCGGTGGTTCGGAGACCCAGTACTTC
j_gene: TRBJ1-3; abundance: NA; v_gene: TRBV6-5; d_gene: NA; CDR3aa: CASSYRGNTIYF; CDR3nt: TGTGCCAGCAGTTACCGTGGAAACACCATATATTTT
j_gene: TRBJ2-7; abundance: NA; v_gene: TRBV28; d_gene: TRBD2; CDR3aa: CPSFFGGVGGAAYEQYF; CDR3nt: TGTCCCAGCTTTTTCGGGGGGGTGGGCGGGGCGGCCTACGAGCAGTACTTC
j_gene: TRBJ1-4; abundance: NA; v_gene: TRBV7-2; d_gene: TRBD1; CDR3aa: CASSKGTGGFEKLFF; CDR3nt: TGTGCCAGCAGCAAAGGGACAGGGGGTTTTGAAAAACTGTTTTTT
j_gene: TRBJ1-6; abundance: once; v_gene: TRBV6-5; d_gene: TRBD1; CDR3aa: CASSGTGGSPLHF; CDR3nt: TGTGCCAGCTCCGGGACAGGGGGATCACCCCTCCACTTT
j_gene: TRBJ1-2; abundance: few; v_gene: TRBV19; d_gene: TRBD1; CDR3aa: CASSPGTATYGYTF; CDR3nt: TGTGCCAGTAGTCCGGGGACAGCGACCTATGGCTACACCTTC
j_gene: TRBJ2-7; abundance: NA; v_gene: TRBV5-1; d_gene: TRBD2; CDR3aa: CASSLTTSGPYEQYF; CDR3nt: TGCGCCAGCAGCTTGACAACTAGCGGGCCTTACGAGCAGTACTTC
j_gene: TRBJ1-1; abundance: NA; v_gene: TRBV7-2; d_gene: TRBD1; CDR3aa: CASSYRQGRAFF; CDR3nt: TGTGCCAGCAGCTACCGACAGGGTCGGGCTTTCTTT
j_gene: TRBJ1-5; abundance: NA; v_gene: TRBV2; d_gene: TRBD1; CDR3aa: CASSGQGLSNQPQHF; CDR3nt: TGTGCCAGCAGTGGACAGGGACTTAGCAATCAGCCCCAGCATTTT
j_gene: TRBJ1-2; abundance: NA; v_gene: TRBV18; d_gene: NA; CDR3aa: CASSPPGLGYTF; CDR3nt: TGTGCCAGCTCACCCCCGGGATTGGGCTACACCTTC
j_gene: TRBJ2-3; abundance: NA; v_gene: TRBV28; d_gene: TRBD2; CDR3aa: CASSTTLLAGPGNTQYF; CDR3nt: TGTGCCAGCAGCACCACCTTACTAGCGGGACCTGGGAATACGCAGTATTTT
j_gene: TRBJ2-5; abundance: NA; v_gene: TRBV18; d_gene: TRBD1; CDR3aa: CASSPELGTVSQETQYF; CDR3nt: TGTGCCAGCTCACCAGAGCTCGGGACAGTATCCCAAGAGACCCAGTACTTC
j_gene: TRBJ1-2; abundance: NA; v_gene: TRBV28; d_gene: NA; CDR3aa: CASSFQGYGYTF; CDR3nt: TGTGCCAGCAGTTTCCAGGGATATGGCTACACCTTC
j_gene: TRBJ2-5; abundance: NA; v_gene: TRBV5-1; d_gene: NA; CDR3aa: CASSQDTIYQETQYF; CDR3nt: TGCGCCAGCAGCCAGGACACGATCTACCAAGAGACCCAGTACTTC
j_gene: TRBJ2-2; abundance: NA; v_gene: TRBV10-2; d_gene: NA; CDR3aa: CASSVSGNTGELFF; CDR3nt: TGCGCCAGCAGTGTATCAGGGAACACCGGGGAGCTGTTTTTT
j_gene: TRBJ2-2; abundance: NA; v_gene: TRBV3-1/TRBV3-2; d_gene: TRBD1; CDR3aa: CASSSGTGNTGELFF; CDR3nt: TGTGCCAGCAGCTCCGGGACAGGGAACACCGGGGAGCTGTTTTTT
j_gene: TRBJ1-1; abundance: once; v_gene: TRBV29-1; d_gene: NA; CDR3aa: CSVRGGGNTEAFF; CDR3nt: TGCAGCGTACGCGGGGGCGGGAACACTGAAGCTTTCTTT
j_gene: TRBJ1-1; abundance: NA; v_gene: TRBV2; d_gene: TRBD1; CDR3aa: CAGTGVIGTEAFF; CDR3nt: TGTGCCGGGACAGGCGTTATCGGCACTGAAGCTTTCTTT
j_gene: TRBJ1-3; abundance: NA; v_gene: TRBV7-2; d_gene: NA; CDR3aa: CASSLGDTRNTIYF; CDR3nt: TGTGCCAGCAGCTTAGGGGACACGAGAAACACCATATATTTT
j_gene: TRBJ2-2; abundance: NA; v_gene: TRBV7-2; d_gene: TRBD2; CDR3aa: CASRRLAGGYTGELFF; CDR3nt: TGTGCCAGCAGACGACTAGCGGGAGGGTATACCGGGGAGCTGTTTTTT
j_gene: TRBJ2-7; abundance: NA; v_gene: TRBV15; d_gene: TRBD1; CDR3aa: CATSSPGQREYEQYF; CDR3nt: TGTGCCACCAGCTCCCCGGGACAGCGTGAATACGAGCAGTACTTC
j_gene: TRBJ2-7; abundance: NA; v_gene: TRBV6-2/TRBV6-3; d_gene: NA; CDR3aa: CASSYSKGVPVWEQYF; CDR3nt: TGTGCCAGCAGTTACTCGAAAGGAGTCCCTGTTTGGGAGCAGTACTTC
j_gene: TRBJ2-5; abundance: NA; v_gene: TRBV29-1; d_gene: NA; CDR3aa: CSVEVGAVRETQYF; CDR3nt: TGCAGCGTTGAAGTTGGAGCGGTCCGGGAGACCCAGTACTTC
j_gene: TRBJ2-2; abundance: NA; v_gene: TRBV15; d_gene: TRBD2; CDR3aa: CATSRAPGLAGGGGELFF; CDR3nt: TGTGCCACCAGCAGGGCACCGGGACTAGCGGGAGGAGGCGGGGAGCTGTTTTTT
j_gene: TRBJ1-5; abundance: NA; v_gene: TRBV19; d_gene: TRBD1; CDR3aa: CASSITGGWEQPQHF; CDR3nt: TGTGCCAGTAGTATTACAGGGGGTTGGGAACAGCCCCAGCATTTT
j_gene: TRBJ1-1; abundance: NA; v_gene: TRBV28; d_gene: TRBD1; CDR3aa: CASSLRGQGTEAFF; CDR3nt: TGTGCCAGCAGTTTAAGGGGACAGGGCACTGAAGCTTTCTTT
j_gene: TRBJ1-6; abundance: NA; v_gene: TRBV6-5; d_gene: NA; CDR3aa: CASKGGQGNSPLHF; CDR3nt: TGTGCCAGCAAGGGTGGTCAGGGAAATTCACCCCTCCACTTT
j_gene: TRBJ2-7; abundance: NA; v_gene: TRBV6-2/TRBV6-3; d_gene: TRBD2; CDR3aa: CASSYMLAASYEQYF; CDR3nt: TGTGCCAGCAGTTATATGCTAGCGGCCTCCTACGAGCAGTACTTC
j_gene: TRBJ2-7; abundance: NA; v_gene: TRBV28; d_gene: TRBD1; CDR3aa: CASSRQGYEQYF; CDR3nt: TGTGCCAGCAGTCGACAGGGATACGAGCAGTACTTC
j_gene: TRBJ1-1; abundance: NA; v_gene: TRBV6-6; d_gene: NA; CDR3aa: CASSAGVNTEAFF; CDR3nt: TGTGCCAGCAGTGCAGGGGTGAACACTGAAGCTTTCTTT